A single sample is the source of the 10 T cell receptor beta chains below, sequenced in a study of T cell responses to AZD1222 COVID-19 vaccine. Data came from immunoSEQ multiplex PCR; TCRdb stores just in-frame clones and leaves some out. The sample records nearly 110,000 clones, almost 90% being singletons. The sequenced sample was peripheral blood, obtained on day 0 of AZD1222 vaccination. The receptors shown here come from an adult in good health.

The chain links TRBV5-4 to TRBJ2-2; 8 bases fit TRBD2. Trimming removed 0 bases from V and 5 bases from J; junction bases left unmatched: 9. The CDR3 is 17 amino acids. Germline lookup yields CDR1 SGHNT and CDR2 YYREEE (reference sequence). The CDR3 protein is CASSLVRASGLTGELFF. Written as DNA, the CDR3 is TGTGCCAGCAGCTTGGTTAGAGCTAGCGGGTTAACCGGGGAGCTGTTTTTT.

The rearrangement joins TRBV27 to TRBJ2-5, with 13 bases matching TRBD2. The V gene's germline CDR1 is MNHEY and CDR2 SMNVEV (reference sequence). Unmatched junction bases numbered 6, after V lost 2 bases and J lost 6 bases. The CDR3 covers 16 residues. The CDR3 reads CASSLRTSGSRQTQYF. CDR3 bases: TGTGCCAGCAGTTTAAGGACTAGCGGGAGTAGGCAGACCCAGTACTTC.

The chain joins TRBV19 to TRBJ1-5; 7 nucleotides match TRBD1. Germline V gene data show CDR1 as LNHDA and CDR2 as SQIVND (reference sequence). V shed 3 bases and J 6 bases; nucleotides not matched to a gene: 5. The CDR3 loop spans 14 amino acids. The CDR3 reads CASSITGVGQPQHF. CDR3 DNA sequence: TGTGCCAGTAGTATCACAGGGGTAGGTCAGCCCCAGCATTTT.

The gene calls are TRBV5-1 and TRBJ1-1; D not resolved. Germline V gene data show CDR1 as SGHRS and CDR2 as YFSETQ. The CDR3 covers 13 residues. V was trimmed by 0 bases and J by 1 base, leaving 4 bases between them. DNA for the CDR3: TGCGCCAGCAGCTTGGGAGCGAACACTGAAGCTTTCTTT. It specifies CASSLGANTEAFF.

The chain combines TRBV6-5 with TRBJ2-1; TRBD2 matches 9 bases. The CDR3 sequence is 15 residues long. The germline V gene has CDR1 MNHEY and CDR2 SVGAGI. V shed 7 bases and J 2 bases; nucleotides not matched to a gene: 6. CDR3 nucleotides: TGTGCCAGCACGGGAGCGGGAGGCGCCTACAATGAGCAGTTCTTC. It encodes CASTGAGGAYNEQFF.

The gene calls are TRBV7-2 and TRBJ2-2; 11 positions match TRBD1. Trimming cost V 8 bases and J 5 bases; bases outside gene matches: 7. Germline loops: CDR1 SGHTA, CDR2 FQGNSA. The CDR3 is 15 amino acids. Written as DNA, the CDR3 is TGTGCCAGCGGAAAGGGACAGGGGGGTACCGGGGAGCTGTTTTTT. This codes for CASGKGQGGTGELFF.

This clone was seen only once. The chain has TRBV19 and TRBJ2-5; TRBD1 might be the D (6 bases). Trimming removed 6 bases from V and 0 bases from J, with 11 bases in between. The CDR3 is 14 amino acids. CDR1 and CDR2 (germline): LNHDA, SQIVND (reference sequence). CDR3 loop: CASRDRLDQETQYF. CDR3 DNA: TGTGCCAGTAGGGACAGACTGGACCAAGAGACCCAGTACTTC. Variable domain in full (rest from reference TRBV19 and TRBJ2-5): DGGITQSPKYLFRKEGQNVTLSCEQNLNHDAMYWYRQDPGQGLRLIYYSQIVNDFQKGDIAEGYSVSREKKESFPLTVTSAQKNPTAFYLCASRDRLDQETQYFGPGTRLLVL.

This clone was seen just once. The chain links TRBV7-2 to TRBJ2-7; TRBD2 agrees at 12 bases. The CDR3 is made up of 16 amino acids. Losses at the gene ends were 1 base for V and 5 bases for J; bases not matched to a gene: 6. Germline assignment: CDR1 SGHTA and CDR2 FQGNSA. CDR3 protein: CASSLESSGREHEQYF. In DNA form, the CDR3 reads TGTGCCAGCAGCTTAGAGTCTAGCGGGAGGGAACACGAGCAGTACTTC.

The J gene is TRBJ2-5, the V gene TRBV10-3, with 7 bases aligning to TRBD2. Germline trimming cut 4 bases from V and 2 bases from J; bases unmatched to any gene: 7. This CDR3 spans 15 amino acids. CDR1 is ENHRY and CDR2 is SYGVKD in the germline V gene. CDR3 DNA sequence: TGTGCCATCAGTGGCTCGCCAGCGGGGCAAGAGACCCAGTACTTC. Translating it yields CAISGSPAGQETQYF.

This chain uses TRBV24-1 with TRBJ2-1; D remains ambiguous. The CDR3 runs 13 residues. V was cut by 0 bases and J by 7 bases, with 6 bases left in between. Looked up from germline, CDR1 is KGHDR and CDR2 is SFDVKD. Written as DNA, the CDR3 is TGTGCCACCAGTGATTTGGGCGCGAATGAGCAGTTCTTC. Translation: CATSDLGANEQFF.